A single sample gave rise to the 30 T cell receptor beta chains below, sequenced in a study of blood T cell repertoires in COVID-19 (dated by TCRdb to between 2020 and 2021). Receptor libraries were prepared by the immunoSEQ multiplex PCR assay. TCRdb mirrors the immuneACCESS table, restricted to in-frame sequences. Some clones are absent from its copies; in checked studies, under half trace to an unresolved V gene, and the reason for the others is unknown. The sample records about 310,000 clones, roughly 86% of which are singletons. The ten largest make up around 8% of the sample. Sequencing used peripheral blood. These receptors were obtained from a woman aged 45-65 years who had recovered from COVID-19.

The gene calls are TRBV28 and TRBJ2-1; 13 bases match TRBD2. Germline trimming cut 7 bases from V and 2 bases from J; bases unmatched to any gene: 14. CDR1 and CDR2 (germline): MDHEN, SYDVKM. The CDR3 covers 19 residues. CDR3 sequence: CASIMGGTSGTPTYNEQFF. CDR3 nucleotide sequence: TGTGCCAGCATCATGGGCGGGACTAGCGGGACCCCAACCTACAATGAGCAGTTCTTC. The full variable domain, its missing parts supplied by reference TRBV28 and TRBJ2-1, is DVKVTQSSRYLVKRTGEKVFLECVQDMDHENMFWYRQDPGLGLRLIYFSYDVKMKEKGDIPEGYSVSREKKERFSLILESASTNQTSMYLCASIMGGTSGTPTYNEQFFGPGTRLTVL.

The CDR3 here is CASRELGNNEQFF. In DNA, the CDR3 is TGTGCCAGCAGGGAACTAGGAAACAATGAGCAGTTCTTC. The gene calls are TRBV27 and TRBJ2-1, with a possible D match to TRBD2 (5 bases). The germline gives CDR1 MNHEY, CDR2 SMNVEV (reference sequence). There are 13 residues in the CDR3. V shed 6 bases and J shed 5 bases, with 11 bases lying between them.

This clone has just one count. The V and J genes are TRBV28 and TRBJ2-1, with 7 bases fitting TRBD2. Germline CDR1 MDHEN, CDR2 SYDVKM. This CDR3 contains 15 residues. After removal of 9 bases from V and 6 bases from J, the junction contained 14 bases not matched to a gene. Here the CDR3 reads CASRNSGRLLNEQFF. CDR3 DNA sequence: TGTGCCAGTAGAAATAGCGGGCGTTTACTCAATGAGCAGTTCTTC.

V gene TRBV15 combines with J gene TRBJ2-5; D not resolved. This CDR3 comprises 13 residues. CDR1 and CDR2 (germline): LNHNV, YYDKDF (reference sequence). Trimming took 8 bases from V and 5 from J, leaving 15 bases between them. CDR3 loop: CATRRGYRETQYF. The DNA for the CDR3 is TGTGCCACCCGCCGCGGATATCGGGAGACCCAGTACTTC.

The J gene is TRBJ2-2, the V gene TRBV12-5, with 8 nucleotides matching TRBD1. From germline, CDR1 is LGHNT and CDR2 FRNRAP. V was pared by 6 bases and J by 4 bases, with 16 bases of the junction left unmatched. This CDR3 has 18 residues. CDR3 in amino acids: CASGPPQFGTGLTGELFF. The CDR3 DNA is TGTGCTAGTGGGCCTCCTCAGTTCGGGACAGGCCTCACCGGGGAGCTGTTTTTT.

J is TRBJ2-2 and V is TRBV5-1, with a possible D match to TRBD1 (6 bases). Trimming pared 2 bases from V and 5 bases from J, leaving 13 bases between. The CDR3 has 15 amino acids. CDR1 and CDR2 (germline): SGHRS, YFSETQ. As DNA, the CDR3 is TGCGCCAGCAGCTTAGGGGAACAGGGTACCGGGGAGCTGTTTTTT. Protein sequence: CASSLGEQGTGELFF.

The rearrangement uses TRBV6-1 and TRBJ2-7, with unresolved D. Germline-derived CDR1 and CDR2 are MNHNS and SASEGT. V was pared by 1 base and J by 2 bases, with 12 bases between. The CDR3 contains 15 residues. The CDR3 bases are TGTGCCAGCAGTGAAGAAAACGGGTTTGCCTACGAGCAGTACTTC. It yields the protein CASSEENGFAYEQYF.

The chain links TRBV19 to TRBJ1-5; tentatively, D is TRBD1 (5 bases). With 6 bases removed from V and 6 bases from J, the gap between germline ends came to 15 bases. Germline V gene lookup returns CDR1 LNHDA and CDR2 SQIVND (reference sequence). The length of the CDR3 is 14 residues. For the CDR3, the DNA is TGTGCCAGTAGACTGACAGCCTACCCTCAGCCCCAGCATTTT. Translated, it gives CASRLTAYPQPQHF.

The chain joins TRBV9 to TRBJ1-5; 7 bases line up with TRBD1. Germline values: CDR1 SGDLS, CDR2 YYNGEE. The CDR3 has 14 amino acids. The J segment lost 3 bases and the V segment lost 4 bases, leaving 4 bases of the junction unmatched. The CDR3 DNA sequence: TGTGCCAGCAGCCCGGGACAGCTCAATCAGCCCCAGCATTTT. It encodes CASSPGQLNQPQHF. Full variable domain (rest looked up from reference TRBV9 and TRBJ1-5): DSGVTQTPKHLITATGQRVTLRCSPRSGDLSVYWYQQSLDQGLQFLIQYYNGEERAKGNILERFSAQQFPDLHSELNLSSLELGDSALYFCASSPGQLNQPQHFGDGTRLSIL.

This rearrangement joins TRBV9 to TRBJ1-2; D is unresolved. Germline CDR1 is SGDLS and CDR2 is YYNGEE. Trimming left V 1 base short and J 8 bases short, with 24 bases between. This CDR3 is 17 amino acids long. The CDR3: CASSVLSGSFGVWGYTF. The CDR3 bases are TGTGCCAGCAGCGTACTGTCGGGTTCATTTGGAGTGTGGGGCTACACCTTC.

The rearrangement joins TRBV5-4 to TRBJ2-7, with 9 bases fitting TRBD1. Germline V CDR1 and CDR2: SGHNT, YYREEE (reference sequence). V lost 10 bases to trimming and J lost 1 base; unmatched junction nucleotides: 9. This CDR3 region has 14 residues. The CDR3 nucleotides read TGTGCCGTACGACGACAGGGGGAGTCCTACGAGCAGTACTTC. Translation gives CAVRRQGESYEQYF.

The rearrangement joins TRBV27 to TRBJ1-4, with a possible D match to TRBD1 (6 bases). The V end lost 5 bases, the J end lost 10 bases, and 14 bases lay between the germline ends. The CDR3 extends over 13 amino acids. The germline gives CDR1 MNHEY, CDR2 SMNVEV (reference sequence). The CDR3 DNA reads TGTGCCAGCAGTACAGGGTATTTCCGAAAACTGTTTTTT. Translated, it gives CASSTGYFRKLFF.

A note on this clone: The sample contains more than one DNA sequence encoding this CDR3. The chain uses TRBV29-1 and TRBJ1-2, with 10 bases fitting TRBD1. Trimming removed 6 bases from V and 5 bases from J; junction bases left unmatched: 3. CDR1 is SQVTM and CDR2 is ANQGSEA in the germline V gene. This CDR3 region has 12 residues. CDR3 nucleotides: TGCAGCGTCGGGACAGGGGATTATGGCTACACCTTC. Encoded protein: CSVGTGDYGYTF.

The chain couples TRBV5-5 to TRBJ1-1, with D uncertain. The CDR3 length is 14 residues. Trimming left V 0 bases short and J 5 bases short, with 11 bases between. CDR1 and CDR2 from the germline V gene are SGHKS and YYEKEE (reference sequence). The CDR3 region is CASSLEYAVTEAFF. Here the CDR3 DNA reads TGTGCCAGCAGCTTGGAGTATGCGGTTACTGAAGCTTTCTTT. The variable domain in full, with the rest retrieved from reference TRBV5-5 and TRBJ1-1, is DAGVTQSPTHLIKTRGQQVTLRCSPISGHKSVSWYQQVLGQGPQFIFQYYEKEERGRGNFPDRFSARQFPNYSSELNVNALLLGDSALYLCASSLEYAVTEAFFGQGTRLTVV.

V usage is TRBV6-5 and J usage is TRBJ1-4; 7 bases agree with TRBD1. The CDR3 is made up of 13 amino acids. CDR1 is MNHEY, CDR2 SVGAGI, per germline. V shed 9 bases and J 9 bases; nucleotides not matched to a gene: 10. The CDR3 region is CARGDRDQQKLFF. CDR3 DNA: TGTGCCAGGGGAGACAGGGATCAGCAAAAACTGTTTTTT.

As to this clone: This sample includes further DNA sequences coding for the same CDR3. The V call is TRBV7-2, the J call TRBJ1-2; no clear D. Trimming removed 0 bases at V and 8 bases at J, with 10 bases between. The CDR3 runs to 13 residues. Germline CDR1 reads SGHTA; CDR2 reads FQGNSA. CDR3 in amino acids: CASSLAGSGGYTF. The CDR3 DNA follows: TGTGCCAGCAGCTTAGCGGGGAGCGGCGGCTACACCTTC.

The genes are TRBV28 and TRBJ1-5; 7 nucleotides match TRBD1. The CDR3 has 16 amino acids. Trimming at V came to 7 bases and at J to 0 bases, leaving 9 bases not matched to a gene. The germline V gene has CDR1 MDHEN and CDR2 SYDVKM. The CDR3 DNA sequence: TGTGCCAGCATTACGCTGACAGGGTATAGCAATCAGCCCCAGCATTTT. Amino acid sequence: CASITLTGYSNQPQHF.

This clone was seen a handful of times. The chain joins TRBV29-1 to TRBJ2-7; possible D gene TRBD1, 6 bases. V shed 3 bases and J shed 4 bases, with 10 bases lying between them. The CDR3 is 12 amino acids. CDR1 and CDR2 (germline): SQVTM, ANQGSEA. The CDR3 nucleotides read TGCAGCGTTGAGGGGACAAGTTACGAGCAGTACTTC. It translates to CSVEGTSYEQYF.

This chain uses TRBV9 with TRBJ2-3; D not resolved. CDR1 is SGDLS and CDR2 is YYNGEE in the germline V gene. CDR3 size: 14 residues. V lost 4 bases and J lost 4, with 13 bases in between. The CDR3 DNA is TGTGCCAGCAGCCCCTACTCCATGGCAGATACGCAGTATTTT. This codes for CASSPYSMADTQYF.

The rearrangement links TRBV4-2 to TRBJ2-3; weak D call: TRBD1 (5 bases). Looked up from germline, CDR1 is LGHNA and CDR2 is YNFKEQ. The CDR3 is 16 residues long. The V end was cut by 0 bases, the J end by 0 bases, with 10 bases between. CDR3 bases: TGTGCCAGCAGCCAAGAGGGGCAAACTAGCACAGATACGCAGTATTTT. It is translated as CASSQEGQTSTDTQYF.

The CDR3 coding sequence is TGTGCCAGCAGCCTCCCCGGCAGGGTGGGCACTGAAGCTTTCTTT. Translation: CASSLPGRVGTEAFF. The J gene is TRBJ1-1, the V gene TRBV14, with D tentatively TRBD1 (5 bases). Trimming removed 4 bases at V and 4 bases at J, with 16 bases between. This CDR3 comprises 15 residues. Germline CDR1 reads SGHDN; CDR2 reads FVKESK.

Concerning this clone itself: This CDR3 is also generated by other DNA sequences in the sample. The chain couples TRBV30 to TRBJ2-1; 8 positions agree with TRBD2. The V segment lost 0 bases and the J segment 3 bases; nucleotides outside the gene matches: 4. Germline-derived CDR1 and CDR2 are GTSNPN and SVGIG (reference sequence). CDR3 size: 15 residues. CDR3 nucleotide sequence: TGTGCCTGGAGTGTAGGACTAGCTGGCTACAATGAGCAGTTCTTC. Its protein is CAWSVGLAGYNEQFF.

The gene calls are TRBV29-1 and TRBJ2-1; 12 nucleotides agree with TRBD2. With V trimmed by 6 bases and J by 6 bases, 18 bases remained unmatched. Germline assignment: CDR1 SQVTM and CDR2 ANQGSEA. This CDR3 region has 18 residues. The CDR3 here is CSVRLAGVLNRLRNEQFF. CDR3 DNA sequence: TGCAGCGTAAGACTAGCGGGAGTACTGAATAGGTTGCGCAATGAGCAGTTCTTC.

This chain joins TRBV3-1 (or the pseudogene TRBV3-2) and TRBJ2-1, with a tentative D call TRBD2 (5 bases). V was trimmed by 4 bases and J by 8 bases, leaving 12 bases between them. This CDR3 has 13 amino acids. Germline-derived CDR1 and CDR2 are LGHDT and YNNKEL (reference sequence). This chain's CDR3 is CASSPPGIDEQFF. CDR3 sequence (DNA): TGTGCCAGCAGCCCGCCGGGGATCGATGAGCAGTTCTTC.

This sequence joins TRBV6-5 and TRBJ1-1; 10 bases agree with TRBD1. Germline V CDR1 and CDR2: MNHEY, SVGAGI. The CDR3 runs to 13 residues. J gave up 7 bases and V 10 bases, and 9 bases lay outside the gene matches. CDR3 sequence (DNA): TGTGCCATCTACCGGGACAGGGGTGGTGAAGCTTTCTTT. Translated, it gives CAIYRDRGGEAFF.

The chain links TRBV3-1 (or the pseudogene TRBV3-2) to TRBJ1-4; D is uncertain. Trimming cost V 5 bases and J 0 bases, with 10 bases left between them. Looked up from germline, CDR1 is LGHDT and CDR2 is YNNKEL (reference sequence). The CDR3 covers 15 residues. The CDR3 sequence: CASSAPATTNEKLFF. CDR3 DNA: TGTGCCAGCAGCGCACCAGCGACAACTAATGAAAAACTGTTTTTT.

As for this clone: Germline and junction disagree at one end, which may indicate a read error. The chain joins TRBV12-5 to TRBJ2-1; D is possibly TRBD1 (6 bases). The CDR3 covers 13 residues. Germline V gene lookup returns CDR1 LGHNT and CDR2 FRNRAP. Here the CDR3 DNA reads TGTGCTAGCAAGGGGCAGGGGTACAGTGAGCAGTTCTTC. Translating it yields CASKGQGYSEQFF.

V usage is TRBV5-1 and J usage is TRBJ2-6; 7 bases agree with TRBD1. CDR1 and CDR2 from the germline V gene are SGHRS and YFSETQ. CDR3 length equals 15 residues. The J segment lost 2 bases and the V segment lost 5 bases, leaving 4 bases of the junction unmatched. This CDR3 reads CASSLQGPGANVLTF. CDR3 DNA sequence: TGCGCCAGCAGTTTACAGGGGCCTGGGGCCAACGTCCTGACTTTC.

The chain uses TRBV5-4 and TRBJ2-3; possible D gene TRBD1, 6 bases. CDR1 is SGHNT, CDR2 YYREEE, per germline (reference sequence). The CDR3 extends over 15 amino acids. The V end lost 0 bases, the J end lost 4 bases, and 12 bases lay between the germline ends. CDR3 bases: TGTGCCAGCAGCTTGGGACAGGACGCTCCAGATACGCAGTATTTT. Encoded protein: CASSLGQDAPDTQYF.

The rearrangement uses TRBV7-9 and TRBJ2-2; 8 nucleotides line up with TRBD1. The CDR3 extends over 15 amino acids. The V gene end was trimmed by 5 bases and the J gene end by 4 bases; junction bases not matched to a gene: 6. Germline V lookup: CDR1 SEHNR, CDR2 FQNEAQ (reference sequence). CDR3 protein: CASSPDRGATGELFF. The DNA for the CDR3 is TGTGCCAGCAGCCCAGACAGGGGAGCCACCGGGGAGCTGTTTTTT. Variable domain in full (rest from reference TRBV7-9 and TRBJ2-2): DTGVSQNPRHKITKRGQNVTFRCDPISEHNRLYWYRQTLGQGPEFLTYFQNEAQLEKSRLLSDRFSAERPKGSFSTLEIQRTEQGDSAMYLCASSPDRGATGELFFGEGSRLTVL.